Listed below are T cell receptor beta chains from one sample, sequenced in a study of T cells in pancreatic ductal adenocarcinoma. Clones were read by immunoSEQ multiplex PCR, and TCRdb kept only the in-frame ones, dropping some. The table lists 30,000 or so clones, around nine tenths of them singletons, with less than 2.5% in the top ten. The sample taken for sequencing was PBMCs. The receptors derive from a human donor with pancreatic ductal adenocarcinoma. Each CDR3 is given with its conserved first and last residue. The D gene is left open where the match is weak. Clone size is given for some rows only: seen once, a few or many times, or a class if the clone is expanded.

CDR3 protein: CASSVGGHSQETQYF; CDR3 DNA: TGTGCCAGCAGCGTAGGAGGACATTCTCAAGAGACCCAGTACTTC; J gene: TRBJ2-5; V gene: TRBV9; clone size: NA; D gene: NA
CDR3 protein: CASSDRGLEGNQPQHF; CDR3 DNA: TGTGCCAGCAGTGACAGGGGGCTAGAGGGAAATCAGCCCCAGCATTTT; J gene: TRBJ1-5; V gene: TRBV2; clone size: NA; D gene: TRBD1
CDR3 protein: CASSFRLTEAFF; CDR3 DNA: TGTGCCAGCAGTTTTCGCCTCACTGAAGCTTTCTTT; J gene: TRBJ1-1; V gene: TRBV28; clone size: NA; D gene: NA
CDR3 protein: CASSNGLQQFF; CDR3 DNA: TGTGCCAGCAGTAACGGGCTCCAGCAGTTCTTC; J gene: TRBJ2-1; V gene: TRBV28; clone size: NA; D gene: NA
CDR3 protein: CASMGAGGTYEQYF; CDR3 DNA: TGTGCCAGCATGGGTGCGGGAGGTACCTACGAGCAGTACTTC; J gene: TRBJ2-7; V gene: TRBV18; clone size: NA; D gene: TRBD2
CDR3 protein: CASSLAPGSEQFF; CDR3 DNA: TGTGCCAGCAGCTTAGCCCCGGGGAGTGAGCAGTTCTTC; J gene: TRBJ2-1; V gene: TRBV13; clone size: few; D gene: NA
CDR3 protein: CASSLSYNTGELFF; CDR3 DNA: TGTGCCAGCAGTTTATCGTACAACACCGGGGAGCTGTTTTTT; J gene: TRBJ2-2; V gene: TRBV27; clone size: NA; D gene: NA
CDR3 protein: CASSDPGAANYGYTF; CDR3 DNA: TGTGCCAGCAGTGATCCAGGTGCAGCCAACTATGGCTACACCTTC; J gene: TRBJ1-2; V gene: TRBV6-1; clone size: NA; D gene: NA
CDR3 protein: CASSSGTAETQYF; CDR3 DNA: TGTGCCAGCAGCTCCGGGACCGCGGAGACCCAGTACTTC; J gene: TRBJ2-5; V gene: TRBV7-2; clone size: NA; D gene: NA
CDR3 protein: CASSLGSNSPLHF; CDR3 DNA: TGTGCCAGCAGCTTAGGAAGCAATTCACCCCTCCACTTT; J gene: TRBJ1-6; V gene: TRBV7-9; clone size: NA; D gene: NA
CDR3 protein: CASSITGGSDEQYF; CDR3 DNA: TGTGCCAGCAGTATCACAGGGGGTTCGGACGAGCAGTACTTC; J gene: TRBJ2-7; V gene: TRBV6-5; clone size: NA; D gene: TRBD1
CDR3 protein: CASSLVARGYTF; CDR3 DNA: TGTGCCAGCAGCTTAGTCGCACGTGGCTACACCTTC; J gene: TRBJ1-2; V gene: TRBV7-2; clone size: NA; D gene: NA
CDR3 protein: CASSLVGRDVLQFF; CDR3 DNA: TGTGCCAGCAGCTTGGTAGGCCGGGACGTTCTACAGTTCTTC; J gene: TRBJ2-1; V gene: TRBV5-6; clone size: NA; D gene: NA
CDR3 protein: CASSVRDPTGELFF; CDR3 DNA: TGCGCCAGCAGCGTCCGGGATCCCACCGGGGAGCTGTTTTTT; J gene: TRBJ2-2; V gene: TRBV5-1; clone size: few; D gene: NA
CDR3 protein: CASSLANRRYEQYF; CDR3 DNA: TGTGCCAGCAGCTTGGCGAACAGGCGCTACGAGCAGTACTTC; J gene: TRBJ2-7; V gene: TRBV5-6; clone size: NA; D gene: NA
CDR3 protein: CASSTDRAGGEKLFF; CDR3 DNA: TGTGCCAGCAGCACGGACAGGGCGGGCGGTGAAAAACTGTTTTTT; J gene: TRBJ1-4; V gene: TRBV7-8; clone size: NA; D gene: TRBD1
CDR3 protein: CSVSGTVNEKLFF; CDR3 DNA: TGCAGCGTCTCCGGGACAGTAAATGAAAAACTGTTTTTT; J gene: TRBJ1-4; V gene: TRBV29-1; clone size: NA; D gene: TRBD1
CDR3 protein: CASSLDGRPYEQYF; CDR3 DNA: TGCGCCAGCAGCTTGGATGGAAGGCCCTACGAGCAGTACTTC; J gene: TRBJ2-7; V gene: TRBV5-1; clone size: NA; D gene: NA
CDR3 protein: CASSLGAYEQYF; CDR3 DNA: TGTGCCAGCAGCTTGGGGGCTTACGAGCAGTACTTC; J gene: TRBJ2-7; V gene: TRBV5-6; clone size: NA; D gene: NA
CDR3 protein: CASSQDRSGYEQYF; CDR3 DNA: TGCGCCAGCAGCCAAGATCGGTCTGGGTACGAGCAGTACTTC; J gene: TRBJ2-7; V gene: TRBV4-3; clone size: NA; D gene: NA
CDR3 protein: CASRAGGEQYF; CDR3 DNA: TGTGCCAGCAGAGCCGGAGGAGAGCAGTACTTC; J gene: TRBJ2-7; V gene: TRBV6-6; clone size: NA; D gene: NA
CDR3 protein: CATRLMGQRNTEAFF; CDR3 DNA: TGTGCCACCAGATTGATGGGACAGAGGAACACTGAAGCTTTCTTT; J gene: TRBJ1-1; V gene: TRBV19; clone size: few; D gene: TRBD1
CDR3 protein: CASSIGGTTNEKLFF; CDR3 DNA: TGTGCCAGTAGTATTGGGGGGACAACTAATGAAAAACTGTTTTTT; J gene: TRBJ1-4; V gene: TRBV19; clone size: NA; D gene: NA
CDR3 protein: CASSPFEESGVQYF; CDR3 DNA: TGTGCCAGCAGCCCTTTTGAAGAAAGCGGGGTGCAGTACTTC; J gene: TRBJ2-7; V gene: TRBV6-5; clone size: NA; D gene: TRBD2
CDR3 protein: CASRPNEPNQPQHF; CDR3 DNA: TGTGCCAGCAGACCAAATGAACCCAATCAGCCCCAGCATTTT; J gene: TRBJ1-5; V gene: TRBV28; clone size: NA; D gene: NA
CDR3 protein: CASSPMGQVYEQYF; CDR3 DNA: TGTGCCAGCTCACCTATGGGACAGGTCTACGAGCAGTACTTC; J gene: TRBJ2-7; V gene: TRBV18; clone size: NA; D gene: TRBD1
CDR3 protein: CASSSDRVSESQHF; CDR3 DNA: TGTGCCAGCAGTTCAGACAGGGTCAGTGAATCCCAGCATTTT; J gene: TRBJ1-5; V gene: TRBV28; clone size: NA; D gene: TRBD1
CDR3 protein: CASSLTAGGAYNEQFF; CDR3 DNA: TGTGCCAGCAGCTTAACGGCAGGGGGCGCCTACAATGAGCAGTTCTTC; J gene: TRBJ2-1; V gene: TRBV7-3; clone size: NA; D gene: TRBD1
CDR3 protein: CASSLLGMGAEKLFF; CDR3 DNA: TGTGCCAGCAGCTTGTTAGGGATGGGGGCTGAAAAACTGTTTTTT; J gene: TRBJ1-4; V gene: TRBV7-6; clone size: NA; D gene: NA
CDR3 protein: CASSLETKGNYGYTF; CDR3 DNA: TGTGCCAGCAGCTTAGAGACAAAGGGGAACTATGGCTACACCTTC; J gene: TRBJ1-2; V gene: TRBV11-2; clone size: NA; D gene: NA
CDR3 protein: CASSLEADGYEQYF; CDR3 DNA: TGTGCCAGCAGCTTAGAGGCGGATGGCTACGAGCAGTACTTC; J gene: TRBJ2-7; V gene: TRBV7-9; clone size: NA; D gene: NA
CDR3 protein: CASSSFRTGVNGNTIYF; CDR3 DNA: TGTGCCAGCAGCTCCTTTCGGACAGGGGTGAACGGAAACACCATATATTTT; J gene: TRBJ1-3; V gene: TRBV5-6; clone size: NA; D gene: TRBD1
CDR3 protein: CAWKGVGFNEQFF; CDR3 DNA: TGTGCCTGGAAGGGGGTGGGGTTCAATGAGCAGTTCTTC; J gene: TRBJ2-1; V gene: TRBV30; clone size: NA; D gene: NA
CDR3 protein: CASSLVGTTNTDTQYF; CDR3 DNA: TGTGCCAGCAGCTTAGTAGGGACAACCAACACAGATACGCAGTATTTT; J gene: TRBJ2-3; V gene: TRBV11-2; clone size: NA; D gene: NA
CDR3 protein: CSVEENQGTGAFF; CDR3 DNA: TGCAGCGTTGAAGAAAACCAGGGTACCGGAGCTTTCTTT; J gene: TRBJ1-1; V gene: TRBV29-1; clone size: NA; D gene: NA
CDR3 protein: CASSEPGQGAYEQYF; CDR3 DNA: TGCGCCAGCAGCGAACCGGGACAGGGGGCCTACGAGCAGTACTTC; J gene: TRBJ2-7; V gene: TRBV4-1; clone size: NA; D gene: TRBD1
CDR3 protein: CASNRQGANTEAFF; CDR3 DNA: TGTGCCAGCAACCGACAGGGGGCGAACACTGAAGCTTTCTTT; J gene: TRBJ1-1; V gene: TRBV2; clone size: NA; D gene: TRBD1
CDR3 protein: CASSSGGGAHEQYF; CDR3 DNA: TGTGCCAGCAGCTCGGGGGGAGGAGCCCACGAGCAGTACTTC; J gene: TRBJ2-7; V gene: TRBV11-1; clone size: NA; D gene: TRBD2
CDR3 protein: CSVGTGTGTDTQYF; CDR3 DNA: TGCAGCGTGGGGACCGGGACAGGCACAGATACGCAGTATTTT; J gene: TRBJ2-3; V gene: TRBV29-1; clone size: NA; D gene: TRBD1
CDR3 protein: CASSLGGIATDTQYF; CDR3 DNA: TGTGCCAGCAGCCTAGGGGGGATCGCCACAGATACGCAGTATTTT; J gene: TRBJ2-3; V gene: TRBV11-1; clone size: NA; D gene: NA
CDR3 protein: CASSDPRGLSYEQYF; CDR3 DNA: TGTGCCAGCAGTGACCCCAGGGGGCTCTCCTACGAGCAGTACTTC; J gene: TRBJ2-7; V gene: TRBV2; clone size: NA; D gene: TRBD1
CDR3 protein: CASSPQTYNEQFF; CDR3 DNA: TGTGCCAGTAGCCCCCAAACCTACAATGAGCAGTTCTTC; J gene: TRBJ2-1; V gene: TRBV19; clone size: NA; D gene: NA
CDR3 protein: CASSPGGARDTQYF; CDR3 DNA: TGTGCCAGCAGTCCCGGGGGGGCTCGAGATACGCAGTATTTT; J gene: TRBJ2-3; V gene: TRBV6-4; clone size: few; D gene: TRBD2
CDR3 protein: CASIRGPGNTIYF; CDR3 DNA: TGTGCCAGCATCAGGGGGCCTGGAAACACCATATATTTT; J gene: TRBJ1-3; V gene: TRBV2; clone size: NA; D gene: TRBD1
CDR3 protein: CASTTIDRGNTEAFF; CDR3 DNA: TGTGCCAGCACTACCATCGACAGAGGGAACACTGAAGCTTTCTTT; J gene: TRBJ1-1; V gene: TRBV6-5; clone size: NA; D gene: NA
CDR3 protein: CASSQYSGANVLTF; CDR3 DNA: TGTGCCAGCAGCCAATACTCTGGGGCCAACGTCCTGACTTTC; J gene: TRBJ2-6; V gene: TRBV14; clone size: NA; D gene: NA
CDR3 protein: CASSLARNQPQHF; CDR3 DNA: TGTGCCAGCAGCTTAGCCAGGAATCAGCCCCAGCATTTT; J gene: TRBJ1-5; V gene: TRBV11-2; clone size: NA; D gene: NA
CDR3 protein: CASSVGTGSYGYTF; CDR3 DNA: TGTGCCAGCAGTGTCGGGACGGGGTCCTATGGCTACACCTTC; J gene: TRBJ1-2; V gene: TRBV6-4; clone size: NA; D gene: NA
CDR3 protein: CASTATSVKTQYF; CDR3 DNA: TGTGCCAGCACTGCGACTAGCGTGAAGACCCAGTACTTC; J gene: TRBJ2-5; V gene: TRBV25-1; clone size: NA; D gene: TRBD2
CDR3 protein: CASSLLPNLRKTYEQYF; CDR3 DNA: TGTGCCAGCAGCTTGTTACCGAACCTAAGGAAAACCTACGAGCAGTACTTC; J gene: TRBJ2-7; V gene: TRBV5-4; clone size: NA; D gene: NA
CDR3 protein: CASSLRRGLLRDGANVLTF; CDR3 DNA: TGTGCCAGCAGTTTAAGGAGGGGTCTACTTCGAGATGGGGCCAACGTCCTGACTTTC; J gene: TRBJ2-6; V gene: TRBV27; clone size: once; D gene: NA
CDR3 protein: CASSQESQINQPQHF; CDR3 DNA: TGCGCCAGCAGCCAAGAATCACAGATCAATCAGCCCCAGCATTTT; J gene: TRBJ1-5; V gene: TRBV4-1; clone size: NA; D gene: NA
CDR3 protein: CASSISAGWTEAFF; CDR3 DNA: TGTGCCAGCAGCATATCGGCAGGGTGGACTGAAGCTTTCTTT; J gene: TRBJ1-1; V gene: TRBV11-3; clone size: NA; D gene: NA
CDR3 protein: CAISVSTQVGYNEQFF; CDR3 DNA: TGTGCCATCAGTGTCTCGACTCAAGTTGGGTACAATGAGCAGTTCTTC; J gene: TRBJ2-1; V gene: TRBV10-3; clone size: NA; D gene: NA
CDR3 protein: CASSPPVGEVQETQYF; CDR3 DNA: TGTGCCAGCAGCCCCCCTGTCGGGGAAGTCCAAGAGACCCAGTACTTC; J gene: TRBJ2-5; V gene: TRBV28; clone size: NA; D gene: NA
CDR3 protein: CAISDQASGSVDEQFF; CDR3 DNA: TGTGCCATCAGTGATCAGGCTAGCGGGAGTGTTGATGAGCAGTTCTTC; J gene: TRBJ2-1; V gene: TRBV10-3; clone size: NA; D gene: TRBD2